The next 18 T cell receptor beta chains were all read from a single sample in a study of blood T cell repertoires in COVID-19. Some clones are missing from TCRdb's copy, which holds only in-frame ones; the method was immunoSEQ multiplex PCR. The sample holds around 73,000 clones; approximately 71% are singletons and the top ten take approximately 2.1%. The sequenced material came from peripheral blood. All receptors derive from a man between 65 and 79 years old with COVID-19, enrolled during active disease.

The CDR3 is CASSGAGQGLAFF. The CDR3 coding sequence is TGTGCCAGCAGTGGAGCGGGACAGGGCTTGGCTTTCTTT. This chain joins TRBV27 and TRBJ1-1; 9 bases match TRBD1. V lost 5 bases, J lost 11 bases, and 9 bases stayed unmatched. The CDR3 spans 13 residues. Germline V gene sequence: CDR1 MNHEY, CDR2 SMNVEV (reference sequence).

This clone is a singleton in its sample. The rearrangement links TRBV5-1 to TRBJ2-3; TRBD1 is a possible D gene (6 bases). V lost 4 bases and J lost 6, with 15 bases in between. The CDR3 spans 14 residues. Germline lookup yields CDR1 SGHRS and CDR2 YFSETQ. The DNA for the CDR3 is TGCGCCAGCAGCACACAGGGTTCGGGCGATACGCAGTATTTT. Translated: CASSTQGSGDTQYF.

This clone was seen a few times. J is TRBJ1-4 and V is TRBV18, with D perhaps TRBD1 (5 bases). The CDR3 sequence is 14 residues long. The germline CDR1 and CDR2 sequences are KGHSH and LQKENI. V gave up 6 bases and J gave up 6 bases, with 14 bases separating them. The DNA for the CDR3 is TGTGCCAGCTCCCTTCAGTGGGGGGATGAAAAACTGTTTTTT. Its protein is CASSLQWGDEKLFF.

The chain has TRBV14 and TRBJ2-7; 10 nucleotides align to TRBD2. The CDR3 covers 15 residues. V lost 2 bases and J lost 4; bases outside the gene matches: 5. Germline V gives CDR1 SGHDN, CDR2 FVKESK. The CDR3 DNA is TGTGCCAGCAGCCAAACCACTAGCGGGGAGTACGAGCAGTACTTC. It is translated as CASSQTTSGEYEQYF.

V gene TRBV6-5 combines with J gene TRBJ2-3; D might be TRBD1 (5 bases). V lost 6 bases and J 5 bases, leaving 12 bases between the germline ends. This CDR3 region has 13 residues. Germline assignment: CDR1 MNHEY and CDR2 SVGAGI. CDR3 amino acids: CASSWGRGDTQYF. CDR3 coding DNA: TGTGCCAGCAGCTGGGGAAGGGGAGATACGCAGTATTTT.

This clone came up a few times. The V and J genes are TRBV5-1 and TRBJ1-5, with D unresolved. The CDR3 covers 13 residues. Germline V gives CDR1 SGHRS, CDR2 YFSETQ. Trimming took off 0 bases at V and 4 bases at J, with 5 bases between the two ends. This chain's CDR3 is CASSLDRNQPQHF. CDR3 bases: TGCGCCAGCAGCTTGGACAGAAATCAGCCCCAGCATTTT.

The chain has TRBV4-1 and TRBJ2-7; the D is unclear. V was shortened by 1 base and J by 6 bases, with 7 bases between the two germline ends. In germline, CDR1 is MGHRA, CDR2 YSYEKL. This CDR3 comprises 12 residues. DNA for the CDR3: TGCGCCAGCAGCCAAGGAGCGAGCGAGCAGTACTTC. This codes for CASSQGASEQYF.

The chain has TRBV2 and TRBJ1-5; D perhaps matches TRBD1 (5 bases). Germline V lookup: CDR1 SNHLY, CDR2 FYNNEI. This CDR3 has 14 amino acids. Trimming removed 9 bases from V and 6 bases from J, with 18 bases in between. CDR3 sequence: CASRDSNGAQPQHF. The CDR3 bases are TGTGCCAGTCGAGACAGCAATGGGGCTCAGCCCCAGCATTTT.

The J gene is TRBJ1-1, the V gene TRBV9; no clear D. V was shortened by 3 bases and J by 0 bases, with 6 bases between the two germline ends. Looked up from germline, CDR1 is SGDLS and CDR2 is YYNGEE. CDR3 length equals 13 residues. CDR3 sequence: CASSASVNTEAFF. The DNA for the CDR3 is TGTGCCAGCAGCGCCAGTGTGAACACTGAAGCTTTCTTT.

This chain joins TRBV5-4 and TRBJ2-3; D is undetermined. Trimming pared 1 base from V and 5 bases from J, leaving 5 bases between. From germline, CDR1 is SGHNT and CDR2 YYREEE (reference sequence). The CDR3 extends over 12 amino acids. The CDR3: CASSLYKDTQYF. DNA of the CDR3: TGTGCCAGCAGCTTGTATAAAGATACGCAGTATTTT.

The chain is built from TRBV6-5 and TRBJ2-7; TRBD1 matches at 7 bases. Unmatched junction bases numbered 3, after V lost 2 bases and J lost 2 bases. Germline CDR1 and CDR2: MNHEY and SVGAGI. This CDR3 is built from 14 residues. Here the CDR3 reads CASSYMQGAYEQYF. CDR3 DNA: TGTGCCAGCAGTTACATGCAGGGGGCCTACGAGCAGTACTTC.

The CDR3 loop is CASSPWGVFMNTGELFF. CDR3 nucleotide sequence: TGTGCCAGCAGCCCTTGGGGGGTCTTTATGAACACCGGGGAGCTGTTTTTT. This rearrangement joins TRBV27 to TRBJ2-2, with TRBD2 as a possible D gene (6 bases). The germline V gene has CDR1 MNHEY and CDR2 SMNVEV (reference sequence). V was clipped by 6 bases and J by 1 base, with 18 bases between them. CDR3 size: 17 residues.

The chain combines TRBV6-6 with TRBJ2-1; 11 nucleotides align to TRBD2. The CDR3 is 15 residues long. The V gene's germline CDR1 is MNHNY and CDR2 SVGAGI (reference sequence). Trimming cost V 4 bases and J 5 bases; bases outside gene matches: 4. The CDR3 region has the DNA TGTGCCAGCAGTTCCGGGACTAGCGGTAACAATGAGCAGTTCTTC. Its translation: CASSSGTSGNNEQFF.

V usage is TRBV28 and J usage is TRBJ1-3, with 7 bases matching TRBD1. Unmatched junction bases numbered 4, after V lost 10 bases and J lost 7 bases. The germline V gene has CDR1 MDHEN and CDR2 SYDVKM. The CDR3 spans 11 residues. CDR3 nucleotide sequence: TGTGCCACTGAACAGGGGAACACCATATATTTT. It codes for CATEQGNTIYF.

This chain links TRBV12-3 or TRBV12-4 with TRBJ1-1, with D unclear. CDR3 length equals 11 residues. The V end was cut by 2 bases, the J end by 6 bases, with 4 bases between. The CDR3, as DNA: TGTGCCAGCAGTTTATCGTCTGAAGCTTTCTTT. As protein: CASSLSSEAFF.

This clone appeared a single time. The chain combines TRBV29-1 with TRBJ2-6, with D unresolved. V shed 4 bases and J shed 0 bases, with 13 bases lying between them. CDR1 is SQVTM, CDR2 ANQGSEA, per germline. The CDR3 has 16 residues. CDR3 DNA sequence: TGCAGCGTTGGAGAACGGAGAAACTCTGGGGCCAACGTCCTGACTTTC. Translating it yields CSVGERRNSGANVLTF.

The chain is built from TRBV6-5 and TRBJ1-2; 7 bases fit TRBD1. The junction had 9 bases not matched to a gene; V was cut back by 7 bases and J by 7 bases. CDR1 is MNHEY, CDR2 SVGAGI, per germline. The CDR3 length is 13 residues. Written as DNA, the CDR3 is TGTGCCAGCAATGCCAGGGGGTATAGTGGCTACACCTTC. Translating gives CASNARGYSGYTF.

J is TRBJ2-7 and V is TRBV27; 11 bases are shared with TRBD2. The CDR3 totals 13 residues. The J segment lost 6 bases and the V segment lost 7 bases, leaving 5 bases of the junction unmatched. In germline, CDR1 is MNHEY, CDR2 SMNVEV (reference sequence). CDR3 protein: CASTTSGSSEQYF. CDR3 sequence (DNA): TGTGCCAGCACTACTAGCGGGAGTTCCGAGCAGTACTTC.